A selection of T cell receptor beta chains follows, all from one sample in a study of technical replicates of blood from several donors. Data came from immunoSEQ multiplex PCR; TCRdb stores just in-frame clones and leaves some out. This sample has 12,000 or so clones, with approximately 79% found just once. Sequencing input: PBMCs. Receptors originate from a human donor in good health. Both conserved end residues are part of each CDR3. The D gene is left open where the match is weak. Clone size is not always given. Where it is, it says once, few, many or a class for expanded clones.

TRBV11-3,TRBD2,TRBJ2-6,NA,TGTGCCAGCAGCCAGAGCGGGAATGGGGCCAACGTCCTGACTTTC,CASSQSGNGANVLTF
TRBV28,TRBD1,TRBJ2-7,NA,TGTGCCAGCAGTTTCCGCCCGGACAGGGACTACGAGCAGTACTTC,CASSFRPDRDYEQYF
TRBV5-1,NA,TRBJ1-3,NA,TGCGCCAGCAGTGCCAGGGGAAGCTCTGGAAACACCATATATTTT,CASSARGSSGNTIYF
TRBV7-9,TRBD1,TRBJ2-1,NA,TGTGCCAGCAGCTTCCCGGACAGGGGGCGAAATGAGCAGTTCTTC,CASSFPDRGRNEQFF
TRBV7-3,TRBD1,TRBJ2-3,NA,TGTGCCAGCAGCGAAGGGACAGCTAGCACAGATACGCAGTATTTT,CASSEGTASTDTQYF
TRBV7-7,TRBD2,TRBJ2-2,NA,TGTGCCAGCAGTACCGGTGGGAGGGACGGCGGGGAGCTGTTTTTT,CASSTGGRDGGELFF
TRBV7-6,NA,TRBJ1-2,NA,TGTGCCAGCAGCTTAGAGCGGGGACCCCTCGATGGCTACACCTTC,CASSLERGPLDGYTF
TRBV5-4,NA,TRBJ2-7,NA,TGTGCCAGCAGCTTGAAGGGGGTCGGGGAGCAGTACTTC,CASSLKGVGEQYF
TRBV2,NA,TRBJ2-2,NA,TGTGCCAGCAGGCCGGCGGGCGGGGAGCTGTTTTTT,CASRPAGGELFF
TRBV5-1,TRBD2,TRBJ2-7,NA,TGCGCCAGCAGCTTGGTTGGTAGCGGGATGTACGAGCAGTACTTC,CASSLVGSGMYEQYF
TRBV2,TRBD2,TRBJ2-7,few,TGTGCCAGCAGTGTTAGCGGGAGTCTCAACGAGCAGTACTTC,CASSVSGSLNEQYF
TRBV27,TRBD2,TRBJ2-3,large,TGTGCCAGCAGTCCCTCAGGAGCGGGATGGATCATAGATACGCAGTATTTT,CASSPSGAGWIIDTQYF
TRBV2,NA,TRBJ2-3,NA,TGTGCCGTCCGGGATGGTAGCCCGACAGATACGCAGTATTTT,CAVRDGSPTDTQYF
TRBV6-6,TRBD2,TRBJ2-1,once,TGTGCCAGCACCAAAGCGGGAGGCGACAATGAGCAGTTCTTC,CASTKAGGDNEQFF
TRBV6-6,NA,TRBJ1-1,once,TGTGCCAGCAGTTACTCACCAGATTTTGACACTGAAGCTTTCTTT,CASSYSPDFDTEAFF
TRBV19,NA,TRBJ1-1,once,TGTGCCAGTAGTATATTCTTAGACACTGAAGCTTTCTTT,CASSIFLDTEAFF
TRBV6-1,NA,TRBJ2-2,NA,TGTGCCAGCAGTGAACAGGGGTCCGGGGAGCTGTTTTTT,CASSEQGSGELFF
TRBV27,NA,TRBJ2-3,NA,TGTGCCAGCAGTTTCTCTAGCGCAAGCACAGATACGCAGTATTTT,CASSFSSASTDTQYF
TRBV2,NA,TRBJ2-7,NA,TGTGCCAGCAGTCGTGCTCGGGATACCGAGCAGTACTTC,CASSRARDTEQYF
TRBV28,TRBD2,TRBJ2-7,NA,TGTGCCACCTCGACTAGCAATCGGTACGAGCAGTACTTC,CATSTSNRYEQYF
TRBV29-1,TRBD1,TRBJ2-3,NA,TGCAGCGTTGCCAGGGGGCGGGCCTCAGATACGCAGTATTTT,CSVARGRASDTQYF
TRBV4-2,TRBD2,TRBJ2-5,few,TGTGCCAGCAGCCAAACAGCGGGAGGCTTCCAAGAGACCCAGTACTTC,CASSQTAGGFQETQYF
TRBV5-1,TRBD2,TRBJ2-1,NA,TGCGCCAGCAGCTTGTCCGCTAGCGGGAGTGAGCAGTTCTTC,CASSLSASGSEQFF
TRBV28,NA,TRBJ2-6,once,TGTGCCAGCAGTTTAATGGGGCATAACTCTGGGGCCAACGTCCTGACTTTC,CASSLMGHNSGANVLTF
TRBV6-1,TRBD2,TRBJ2-1,NA,TGTGCCAGCAGTGGAAGCATATCTAGCGGGAGGGCCAGAGATGAGCAGTTCTTC,CASSGSISSGRARDEQFF
TRBV5-1,TRBD2,TRBJ2-1,NA,TGCGCCAGCAGCTTGATCCGCAGCGGGAGGGCCGATGAGCAGTTCTTC,CASSLIRSGRADEQFF
TRBV2,TRBD2,TRBJ2-7,NA,TGTGCCAGCAGCCTCGGACTAGCGGGAGAGGGGATCTACGAGCAGTACTTC,CASSLGLAGEGIYEQYF
TRBV5-1,NA,TRBJ2-5,NA,TGCGCCAGCAGCTTTATAGGGGTGAAAGAAGAGACCCAGTACTTC,CASSFIGVKEETQYF
TRBV7-7,TRBD2,TRBJ2-5,NA,TGTGCCAGCAGCAGGACTAGCGGGGAGACCCAGTACTTC,CASSRTSGETQYF
TRBV12-5,TRBD1,TRBJ1-1,NA,TGTGCTAGTGGTTTGAACATGGGACAGGGGAACACTGAAGCTTTCTTT,CASGLNMGQGNTEAFF
TRBV28,NA,TRBJ2-1,few,TGTGCCAGCAGTTTATTTGCAGGAGGGGTGAATGAGCAGTTCTTC,CASSLFAGGVNEQFF
TRBV9,NA,TRBJ1-5,NA,TGTGCCAGCAGCGCCAGCCGACAGCGAGGTCAGCCCCAGCATTTT,CASSASRQRGQPQHF
TRBV18,TRBD1,TRBJ1-4,few,TGTGCCAGCTCACCCGGACAGGTCGAGGGAAAACTGTTTTTT,CASSPGQVEGKLFF
TRBV23-1,TRBD1,TRBJ1-5,few,TGCGCCAGCAGTCAATACAGGGGCGAAGGGTATAGCAATCAGCCCCAGCATTTT,CASSQYRGEGYSNQPQHF
TRBV10-1,TRBD1,TRBJ2-2,few,TGCGCCAGCGGGACAGCTAACACCGGGGAGCTGTTTTTT,CASGTANTGELFF
TRBV7-3,NA,TRBJ2-7,once,TGTGCCAGCAGCTTAAATGGGCATCGGGAGCAGTACTTC,CASSLNGHREQYF
TRBV11-2,TRBD2,TRBJ2-3,NA,TGTGCCAGCAGCCGAGGGACTAGTCTCACAGATACGCAGTATTTT,CASSRGTSLTDTQYF
TRBV5-1,NA,TRBJ2-5,NA,TGCGCCAGCTCGTATGCGACCCTCCGGCGGGAGACCCAGTACTTC,CASSYATLRRETQYF
TRBV29-1,NA,TRBJ2-3,NA,TGCAGCGTTGTATTGGGGGCAGACACAGATACGCAGTATTTT,CSVVLGADTDTQYF
TRBV28,NA,TRBJ2-7,NA,TGTGCCAGCAGCTTTCGTGGACTACTCCAGGCCTACGAGCAGTACTTC,CASSFRGLLQAYEQYF
TRBV30,NA,TRBJ1-1,few,TGTGCCTGGATGCGAACTGGGAGGACTGAAGCTTTCTTT,CAWMRTGRTEAFF
TRBV5-6,NA,TRBJ2-5,NA,TGTGCCAGCAGCTTTGTGACAGTAACGGAGACCCAGTACTTC,CASSFVTVTETQYF
TRBV5-4,TRBD2,TRBJ2-7,NA,TGTGCCAGCAGCTTGAGGGAGGGGTACGAGCAGTACTTC,CASSLREGYEQYF
TRBV18,TRBD2,TRBJ2-1,NA,TGTGCCAGTGGACTAGCGGGATATAATGAGCAGTTCTTC,CASGLAGYNEQFF
TRBV5-3,NA,TRBJ1-5,NA,TGTGCCAGAACCCACCGGGTCCTTGGTAATCAGCCCCAGCATTTT,CARTHRVLGNQPQHF
TRBV9,NA,TRBJ2-7,NA,TGTGCCAGCAGCGTAGGAGCGGTTTTGTCCTACGAGCAGTACTTC,CASSVGAVLSYEQYF
TRBV5-1,TRBD2,TRBJ2-1,NA,TGCGCCAGCAAGTTAGCGGGAGGGGGGGATGAGCAGTTCTTC,CASKLAGGGDEQFF
TRBV28,TRBD2,TRBJ2-7,NA,TGTGCCAGCAGAACGGGAGGCGCCTCCTACGAGCAGTACTTC,CASRTGGASYEQYF
TRBV2,NA,TRBJ2-5,few,TGTGCCAGCAGTGTTAGACAACAAGAGACCCAGTACTTC,CASSVRQQETQYF
TRBV6-6,TRBD1,TRBJ1-2,NA,TGTGCCAGCAGTTCGTCCAGGGACAGCCCTGCCTATGGCTACACCTTC,CASSSSRDSPAYGYTF
TRBV18,TRBD1,TRBJ2-7,NA,TGTGCCAGCTCACCGACAGGGCCCGAGCAGTACTTC,CASSPTGPEQYF
TRBV15,NA,TRBJ1-4,NA,TGTGCCACCAGCAGAGATTTCAGGCCCTCTGAAAAACTGTTTTTT,CATSRDFRPSEKLFF
TRBV4-2,NA,TRBJ1-3,NA,TGTGCCAGCAGCCAAGATAGACTCTCTGGAAACACCATATATTTT,CASSQDRLSGNTIYF
TRBV30,TRBD2,TRBJ2-3,NA,TGTGCCTGGAGTAGGACTAGCGGGCCGAGGTATTTT,CAWSRTSGPRYF
TRBV7-6,TRBD1,TRBJ2-5,NA,TGTGCCAGCAGTGCCACAGGGGGCGCAGGCCAGCAAGAGACCCAGTACTTC,CASSATGGAGQQETQYF
TRBV7-2,TRBD1,TRBJ2-3,once,TGTGCCAGCAGCATGACAGGGGGAGATACGCAGTATTTT,CASSMTGGDTQYF
TRBV6-1,NA,TRBJ2-1,NA,TGTGCCAGCAAAGGCGATAGCGGATATAATGAGCAGTTCTTC,CASKGDSGYNEQFF